These 14 T cell receptor beta chains share one sample of origin, sequenced in a study of shared clonotypes between healthy human individuals. Only in-frame clones appear in the TCRdb table, and some are missing; sequencing was by immunoSEQ multiplex PCR. The sample contains some 2,000,000 clones, less than 95% of which appear only once. Naive-designated CD8 cells lacked CD45RO, were positively enriched for CCR7, and omitted terminally differentiated effector memory CD45RA+ cells. The material sequenced was naive CD8+ T cells sorted from blood. Source of these receptors: a man younger than 30 in good health.

The CDR3 nucleotides read TGTGCCAGCAGCTCTCATATGACCCGGTGGGAGCAGTACTTC. Translation: CASSSHMTRWEQYF. The chain uses TRBV5-6 and TRBJ2-7; D not resolved. V lost 3 bases to trimming and J lost 7 bases, with 17 bases between them. Germline CDR1 is SGHDT and CDR2 is YYEEEE. The CDR3 has 14 amino acids.

The chain is built from TRBV7-9 and TRBJ2-2; the match to TRBD1 covers 9 bases. CDR1 is SEHNR and CDR2 is FQNEAQ in the germline V gene (reference sequence). The junction had 8 bases not matched to a gene; V was cut back by 2 bases and J by 4 bases. The CDR3 has 17 residues. The CDR3 DNA follows: TGTGCCAGCAGCTTATACACTGGGACAGGGATCACCGGGGAGCTGTTTTTT. Encoded protein: CASSLYTGTGITGELFF.

V gene TRBV28 combines with J gene TRBJ2-7, with TRBD2 matching 14 bases. The CDR3 consists of 14 residues. Per the germline V gene, CDR1 is MDHEN and CDR2 is SYDVKM. The V gene end was trimmed by 7 bases and the J gene end by 6 bases; junction bases not matched to a gene: 5. This CDR3 is CASNPGLAGVEQYF. In nucleotides, the CDR3 is TGTGCCAGCAATCCGGGACTAGCGGGAGTCGAGCAGTACTTC.

The V gene is TRBV5-5, the J gene TRBJ2-7, with D perhaps matching TRBD1 (8 bases). The germline V and J ends were trimmed by 0 bases and 3 bases, with 19 bases remaining between them. The germline CDR1 and CDR2 sequences are SGHKS and YYEKEE (reference sequence). The CDR3 sequence is 17 residues long. CDR3: CASSLAQGGTGFYEQYF. The CDR3 nucleotides read TGTGCCAGCAGCTTGGCCCAGGGGGGGACAGGCTTCTACGAGCAGTACTTC.

The chain joins TRBV27 to TRBJ2-1; possibly TRBD2 for D (7 bases). This CDR3 has 14 amino acids. The germline V gene encodes CDR1 MNHEY and CDR2 SMNVEV (reference sequence). Between the trimmed V and J ends, which lost 2 bases and 5 bases, there was a span of 10 bases. The CDR3 DNA sequence: TGTGCCAGCAGTTTAGGCGGGGGCCACAATGAGCAGTTCTTC. Residues: CASSLGGGHNEQFF.

The chain has TRBV19 and TRBJ2-7; 9 positions match TRBD2. The CDR3 runs 14 residues. With V trimmed by 10 bases and J by 1 base, 8 bases remained unmatched. CDR1 is LNHDA, CDR2 SQIVND, per germline (reference sequence). The CDR3 is CANQLAGDSYEQYF. For the CDR3, the DNA is TGTGCCAATCAATTAGCGGGAGATTCCTACGAGCAGTACTTC.

The chain couples TRBV25-1 to TRBJ1-2; D is possibly TRBD1 (5 bases). The CDR3 covers 15 residues. Trimming removed 3 bases at V and 8 bases at J, with 19 bases between. Per the germline V gene, CDR1 is MGHDK and CDR2 is SYGVNS. CDR3 sequence: CASSDSIRDIHGYTF. CDR3 nucleotide sequence: TGTGCCAGCAGTGACTCGATCAGGGATATTCACGGCTACACCTTC.

The chain links TRBV11-2 to TRBJ1-1; perhaps TRBD1 as D (5 bases). V lost 2 bases and J 6 bases, leaving 7 bases between the germline ends. Germline CDR1 is SGHAT and CDR2 is FQNNGV. The CDR3 runs to 12 residues. The CDR3 is CASSLRGPEAFF. CDR3 bases: TGTGCCAGCAGCTTAAGGGGCCCTGAAGCTTTCTTT.

The count of this clone is one. The rearrangement uses TRBV27 and TRBJ2-2; D not resolved. The CDR3 sequence is 14 residues long. Germline CDR1 MNHEY, CDR2 SMNVEV (reference sequence). Deletions cut 2 bases from V and 3 bases from J, with 7 bases between. The CDR3 sequence: CASSLLPYTGELFF. In DNA, the CDR3 is TGTGCCAGCAGTTTACTCCCCTACACCGGGGAGCTGTTTTTT.

J is TRBJ2-3 and V is TRBV2; D is uncertain. Per the germline V gene, CDR1 is SNHLY and CDR2 is FYNNEI. The CDR3 sequence is 16 residues long. Deletions cut 1 base from V and 3 bases from J, with 14 bases between. The CDR3 loop reads CASSEGIGDPTDTQYF. The CDR3 DNA reads as TGTGCCAGCAGTGAAGGTATTGGGGATCCAACAGATACGCAGTATTTT.

With respect to this clone: The sample has other DNA sequences that encode this CDR3 too. This chain connects TRBV11-2 to TRBJ2-7; D gene unclear. This CDR3 has 13 amino acids. V lost 1 base, J lost 2 bases, and 6 bases lay in between. CDR1 is SGHAT, CDR2 FQNNGV, per germline. Written as DNA, the CDR3 is TGTGCCAGCAGCTTAGGCACAGCCTACGAGCAGTACTTC. Translating it yields CASSLGTAYEQYF.

The rearrangement joins TRBV5-1 to TRBJ2-2, with 10 nucleotides matching TRBD1. The trim removed 4 bases at V and 11 bases at J, leaving 11 bases unmatched. Germline CDR1 SGHRS, CDR2 YFSETQ. The CDR3 runs to 15 residues. The CDR3, as DNA: TGCGCCAGCAGCCTGAGACAGGGGGCCACCGCTGAGCTGTTTTTT. Protein product: CASSLRQGATAELFF.

The chain couples TRBV7-8 to TRBJ2-7; TRBD1 agrees at 8 bases. This CDR3 has 15 residues. Germline values: CDR1 SGHVS, CDR2 FQNEAQ. V shed 5 bases and J 3 bases; nucleotides not matched to a gene: 9. The CDR3 here is CASSRPGTGYYEQYF. The CDR3, as DNA: TGTGCCAGCAGCCGCCCCGGGACAGGTTACTACGAGCAGTACTTC.

Details on this clone: Mismatch with germline at one junction end may stem from a read error. The rearrangement joins TRBV12-5 to TRBJ1-2, with 10 bases that match TRBD1. CDR3 length: 11 amino acids. CDR1 is LGHNT and CDR2 is FRNRAP in the germline V gene. This CDR3 reads CRDRGNNGYTF. The CDR3 nucleotides are TGCCGGGACAGGGGAAATAACGGCTACACCTTC.